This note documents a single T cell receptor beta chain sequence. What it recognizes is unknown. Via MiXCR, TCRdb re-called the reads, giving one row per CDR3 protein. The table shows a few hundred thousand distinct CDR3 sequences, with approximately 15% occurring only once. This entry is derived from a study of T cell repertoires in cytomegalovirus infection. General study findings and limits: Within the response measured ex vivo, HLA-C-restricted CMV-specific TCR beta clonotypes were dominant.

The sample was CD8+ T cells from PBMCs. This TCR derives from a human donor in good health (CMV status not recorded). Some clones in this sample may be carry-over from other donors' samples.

The CDR3 spells CASRPRGNDYEQYF. CDR3 DNA sequence: TGTGCCAGCAGGCCTCGGGGGAACGATTACGAGCAGTACTTC. The chain recombines TRBV6-2 or TRBV6-3 with TRBJ2-7; TRBD2 is a possible D gene (6 bases). The CDR3 totals 14 residues. Trimming removed 6 bases at V and 4 bases at J, with 16 bases between. The V gene's germline CDR1 is MNHEY and CDR2 SVGEGT.